This TCR beta chain came from a study of blood T cell repertoires in COVID-19. At the level of the study: Sources were T cells, B-cell-depleted T cells, or PBMCs; the material itself was cDNA or gDNA.

Assay: immunoSEQ multiplex PCR; the TCRdb copy retains only in-frame clones and omits some. This table holds tens of thousands of clones, approximately 86% found once. This CDR3 spans 14 amino acids. Germline CDR1 reads KGHSH; CDR2 reads LQKENI. Trimming took off 6 bases at V and 6 bases at J, with 15 bases between the two ends. The chain has TRBV18 and TRBJ1-5; tentative D call: TRBD1 (6 bases). The source is a man between 60 and 75 years old with acute or convalescent COVID-19. The specimen sequenced was peripheral blood. DNA for the CDR3: TGTGCCAGCTCGCTCACAGGGATAGGTCAGCCCCAGCATTTT. Its protein product is CASSLTGIGQPQHF.